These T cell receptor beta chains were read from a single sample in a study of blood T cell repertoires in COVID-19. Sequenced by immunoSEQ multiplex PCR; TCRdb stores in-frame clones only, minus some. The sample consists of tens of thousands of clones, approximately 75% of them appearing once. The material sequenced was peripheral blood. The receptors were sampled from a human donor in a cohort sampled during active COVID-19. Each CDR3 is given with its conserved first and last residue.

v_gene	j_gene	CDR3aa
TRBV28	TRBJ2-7	CASRTGKTYEQYF
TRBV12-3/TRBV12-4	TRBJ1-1	CASSRAMNTEAFF
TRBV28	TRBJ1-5	CASSFSEGNQPQHF
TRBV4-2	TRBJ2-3	CASSQDPGQGAGDTQYF
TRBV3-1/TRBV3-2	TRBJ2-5	CASSQAVQETQYF
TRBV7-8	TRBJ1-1	CASSTYLANTEAFF
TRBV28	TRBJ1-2	CASSYTGANYGYTF
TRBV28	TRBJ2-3	CASSLWAVTSTDTQYF
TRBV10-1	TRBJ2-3	CASSTWREGVNTQYF
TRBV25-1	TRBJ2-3	CASSESADTQYF
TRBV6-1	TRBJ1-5	CASSGGQGPPNQPQHF
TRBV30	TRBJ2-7	CAWSVGHPYEQYF
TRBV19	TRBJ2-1	CASSIGQDYNEQFF
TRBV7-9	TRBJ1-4	CASSLRQANEKLFF
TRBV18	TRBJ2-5	CASSIAGGKETQYF
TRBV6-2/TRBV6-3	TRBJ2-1	CASSLWTSGGGEQFF
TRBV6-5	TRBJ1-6	CASSYGGHSNSPLHF
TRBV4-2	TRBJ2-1	CASSQDPNSGFYNEQFF
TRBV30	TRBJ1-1	CAWSGGRAGTEAFF
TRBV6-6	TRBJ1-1	CASSWDRDTEAFF
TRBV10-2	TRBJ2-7	CASMGDRGSYEQYF
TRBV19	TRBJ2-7	CATQRGPDYEQYF
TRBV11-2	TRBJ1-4	CATQVGSEKLFF
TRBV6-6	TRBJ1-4	CASSEATGGYEKLFF
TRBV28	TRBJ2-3	CASSGRGDTQYF
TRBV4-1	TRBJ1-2	CASSLGTGGKGYTF
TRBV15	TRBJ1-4	CATSGGQGGEKLFF
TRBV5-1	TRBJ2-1	CASSSGSTIDNEQFF
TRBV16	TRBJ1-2	CASSQYVAQGANYGYTF
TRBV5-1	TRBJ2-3	CASSQDRGDTQYF
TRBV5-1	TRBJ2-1	CASSLPGGRREQFF
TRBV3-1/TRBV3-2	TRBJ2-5	CASSQEGLAGQYQETQYF
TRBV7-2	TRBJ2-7	CASSPLGGRTVEQYF
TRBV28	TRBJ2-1	CASSPPVAGVYNEQFF
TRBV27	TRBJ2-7	CASSFQAGLSYEQYF
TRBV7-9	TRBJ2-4	CASSLTTGEDIQYF
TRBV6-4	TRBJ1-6	CASSRDRNNSPLHF
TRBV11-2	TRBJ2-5	CASSFTQGARETQYF
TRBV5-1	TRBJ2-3	CASSPGLAGASDTQYF
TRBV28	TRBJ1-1	CASSLPGQLNTEAFF
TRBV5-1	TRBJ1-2	CASSGGTGLTMYGYTF
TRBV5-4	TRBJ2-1	CASSLDRGTYNEQFF
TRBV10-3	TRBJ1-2	CAISAEYGYTF
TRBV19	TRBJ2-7	CASTRGQGEGEQYF